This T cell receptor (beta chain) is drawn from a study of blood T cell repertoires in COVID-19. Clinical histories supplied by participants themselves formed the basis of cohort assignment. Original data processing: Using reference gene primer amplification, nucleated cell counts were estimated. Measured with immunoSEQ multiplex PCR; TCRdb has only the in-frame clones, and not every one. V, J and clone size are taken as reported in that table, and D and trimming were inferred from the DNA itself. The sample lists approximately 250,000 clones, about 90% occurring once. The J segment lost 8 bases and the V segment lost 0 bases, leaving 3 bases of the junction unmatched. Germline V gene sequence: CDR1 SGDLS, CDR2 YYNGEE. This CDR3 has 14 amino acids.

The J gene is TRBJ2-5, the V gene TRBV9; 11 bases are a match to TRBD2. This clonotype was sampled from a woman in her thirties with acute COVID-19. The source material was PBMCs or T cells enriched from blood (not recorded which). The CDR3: CASSVALAGETQYF. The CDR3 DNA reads TGTGCCAGCAGCGTAGCACTAGCGGGAGAAACCCAGTACTTC.